This note documents a single TCR beta chain sequence. This sample is drawn from a study of blood T cell repertoires in COVID-19. Whole-study context: Sample material is recorded as cDNA or gDNA derived from T cells, B-cell-depleted T cells, or PBMCs.

V gave up 3 bases and J gave up 7 bases, with 12 bases separating them. The CDR3 contains 12 residues. The germline gives CDR1 DFQATT, CDR2 SNEGSKA (reference sequence). Sequenced by immunoSEQ multiplex PCR; TCRdb stores in-frame clones only, minus some. The sample shows nearly 60,000 clones, 90% of them seen only once. The sequence was obtained from a man in his fifties or sixties with active COVID-19. The chain recombines TRBV20-1 with TRBJ2-5, with TRBD2 as a possible D gene (5 bases). The sequenced sample consisted of peripheral blood. CDR3 nucleotide sequence: TGCAGTGCTAGTCCTAGCCTAGGGACCCAGTACTTC. It translates to CSASPSLGTQYF.